The source of this T cell receptor (beta chain) is a study of breast tumors, draining lymph nodes, adjacent tissues. TCRdb itself ran the multiplex PCR reads through MiXCR, one entry per CDR3 protein. This sample carries over 150,000 distinct CDR3 sequences, around 33% of them seen once, and the ten largest clones take approximately 4.5%. The lymph nodes were axillary draining lymph nodes from breast cancer patients. Germline V gene sequence: CDR1 SGHDN, CDR2 FVKESK. J was trimmed by 7 bases and V by 5 bases; bases with no gene match: 10. The CDR3 sequence is 15 residues long. This sequence joins TRBV14 and TRBJ2-1; 8 bases line up with TRBD2. The sequenced sample was axillary lymph node tissue. The sequence derives from a female donor with breast cancer. Some clones in this sample may be carry-over from other donors' samples. In DNA form, the CDR3 reads TGTGCCAGCAGCGGGGGCGGGAGGCCCCGGAATGAGCAGTTCTTC. Translating gives CASSGGGRPRNEQFF. Supplemented by reference TRBV14 and TRBJ2-1, the full variable domain reads EAGVTQFPSHSVIEKGQTVTLRCDPISGHDNLYWYRRVMGKEIKFLLHFVKESKQDESGMPNNRFLAERTGGTYSTLKVQPAELEDSGVYFCASSGGGRPRNEQFFGPGTRLTVL.